The 4 T cell receptor beta chains below come from one sample, sequenced in a study of T cell responses to AZD1222 COVID-19 vaccine. The protocol was immunoSEQ multiplex PCR, while the TCRdb copy is restricted to in-frame clones and leaves out a portion. The table records 90,000 to 120,000 clones, around 92% of them present only once. The specimen was peripheral blood, collected on day 0 of AZD1222 vaccination. The receptors were sampled from an adult in good health.

This rearrangement joins TRBV5-1 to TRBJ2-7; D perhaps matches TRBD1 (6 bases). Trimming removed 0 bases from V and 3 bases from J, with 10 bases in between. CDR1 and CDR2 from the germline V gene are SGHRS and YFSETQ. The CDR3 sequence is 14 residues long. The DNA for the CDR3 is TGCGCCAGCAGCTTGGGGACAGTCGTCTACGAGCAGTACTTC. It codes for CASSLGTVVYEQYF.

J is TRBJ1-2 and V is TRBV19; 7 bases map to TRBD1. Germline V gene sequence: CDR1 LNHDA, CDR2 SQIVND (reference sequence). J was trimmed by 8 bases and V by 7 bases; bases with no gene match: 7. The CDR3 runs 12 residues. The DNA for the CDR3 is TGTGCCAGTACCCACCGACAGGGCGGCTACACCTTC. The encoded protein is CASTHRQGGYTF.

V gene TRBV28 combines with J gene TRBJ2-1; the D is unclear. The V and J ends lost 7 bases and 1 base respectively, with 14 bases between them. The CDR3 covers 15 residues. Germline CDR1 MDHEN, CDR2 SYDVKM. The CDR3 loop reads CASKELTNSYNEQFF. As DNA, the CDR3 is TGTGCCAGCAAGGAGTTGACAAATTCCTACAATGAGCAGTTCTTC.

The chain employs TRBV12-3 or TRBV12-4 and TRBJ1-1, with D unresolved. The V end was cut by 2 bases, the J end by 11 bases, with 12 bases between. The CDR3 is 12 amino acids. CDR3 sequence reads: CASSLSGGQAFF. CDR3 in DNA: TGTGCCAGCAGTTTATCAGGAGGGCAGGCTTTCTTT.